This T cell receptor (beta chain) was recorded in a study of CD8+CD57+ T cells in acquired aplastic anemia. The study's findings and limits: Any difference that existed in CD8+ Simpson's diversity between patients and controls was not significant.

V was pared by 8 bases and J by 2 bases, with 11 bases between. Per germline, CDR1 KGHDR and CDR2 SFDVKD. This CDR3 spans 14 amino acids. To note about this clonotype: Its antigen is unknown.

Profiling of TCR beta VDJ combinations and CDR3 sequences used genomic DNA as template. MiXCR was run by TCRdb on the reads, yielding one entry per CDR3 protein. In the table there are 150,000 to 200,000 distinct CDR3 sequences, under 70% of which are singletons. The receptor was isolated from a human donor with severe aplastic anemia or a healthy control (not recorded which). V is TRBV24-1 and J is TRBJ2-2; possibly TRBD1 for D (5 bases). Sequenced input: sorted CD4+, CD8+, or CD8+CD57+ T cells (not recorded which) from PBMCs. CDR3 nucleotides: TGTGCCACCACAAGGGGCCCAAACACCGGGGAGCTGTTTTTT. Amino acid sequence: CATTRGPNTGELFF.